This T cell receptor (beta chain) came from a study of early T cells in non-severe SARS-CoV-2 infection. For the study at large: Sequencing input comprised bulk RNA from unsorted whole blood; chain pairing was not available. Study observations and caveats: Clonotype matching in VDJdb favored anti-spike CD8 responses and did not capture private and CD4 specificities.

This clonotype occurred many times. Its matching antigen is unknown. V lost 0 bases, J lost 6 bases, and 2 bases stayed unmatched. This CDR3 is 14 amino acids long. Germline V lookup: CDR1 KGHSH, CDR2 LQKENI. Individual cDNA molecules received unique molecular identifiers. TCRdb passed the 5' RACE reads through MiXCR, listing each CDR3 protein once. The sample lists approximately 28,000 distinct CDR3 sequences, approximately 6% occurring once. The origin of this receptor is an adult who was a healthcare worker with PCR-confirmed SARS-CoV-2 infection or an uninfected control (not recorded which). Sequences were derived from whole blood, sampled at baseline. The chain employs TRBV18 and TRBJ2-1, with 7 positions matching TRBD2. CDR3 loop: CASSPPGGGNEQFF. For the CDR3, the DNA is TGTGCCAGCTCACCACCGGGGGGGGGCAATGAGCAGTTCTTC.